Listed here are 24 T cell receptor beta chains from one sample, sequenced in a study of blood T cell repertoires in COVID-19. TCRdb's copy holds only in-frame clones and misses some; the assay was immunoSEQ multiplex PCR. The sample consists of about 180,000 clones, 80% to 90% of them appearing once. The sample taken for sequencing was peripheral blood. The receptor source for this set is a woman in her forties or fifties with acute or convalescent COVID-19.

J is TRBJ1-4 and V is TRBV18, with 9 bases identical to TRBD1. Germline V gene data show CDR1 as KGHSH and CDR2 as LQKENI. V shed 3 bases, J shed 6 bases, and the junction held 2 bases outside the gene matches. The CDR3 loop spans 14 amino acids. The CDR3: CASSPDRGDEKLFF. The CDR3, as DNA: TGTGCCAGCTCACCCGACAGGGGGGATGAAAAACTGTTTTTT. The full variable domain, rest sourced from reference TRBV18 and TRBJ1-4, is NAGVMQNPRHLVRRRGQEARLRCSPMKGHSHVYWYRQLPEEGLKFMVYLQKENIIDESGMPKERFSAEFPKEGPSILRIQQVVRGDSAAYFCASSPDRGDEKLFFGSGTQLSVL.

This chain links TRBV28 with TRBJ1-5; 9 bases match TRBD1. The CDR3 extends over 14 amino acids. Germline V CDR1 and CDR2: MDHEN, SYDVKM. V lost 3 bases, J lost 4 bases, and 1 base stayed unmatched. The CDR3 sequence: CASSLDRGNQPQHF. CDR3 coding DNA: TGTGCCAGCAGTTTGGACAGGGGTAATCAGCCCCAGCATTTT.

V and J are TRBV19 and TRBJ1-1, with D tentatively TRBD1 (5 bases). V shed 2 bases and J shed 0 bases, with 7 bases lying between them. The CDR3 totals 14 residues. The germline CDR1 and CDR2 sequences are LNHDA and SQIVND (reference sequence). CDR3 DNA sequence: TGTGCCAGTAGTATACAGGGAATGAACACTGAAGCTTTCTTT. This encodes CASSIQGMNTEAFF.

CDR3 bases: TGCAGCGCCCGCGGCTCCTACAATGAGCAGTTCTTC. It is translated as CSARGSYNEQFF. This chain uses TRBV29-1 with TRBJ2-1; D gene uncertain. The CDR3 consists of 12 residues. V dropped 7 bases and J dropped 0 bases, with 7 bases sitting between them. Germline CDR1 reads SQVTM; CDR2 reads ANQGSEA.

This clone turned up a few times. J is TRBJ1-2 and V is TRBV14; TRBD1 matches at 12 bases. CDR3 length: 16 residues. V was clipped by 3 bases and J by 4 bases; unmatched bases: 6. In germline, CDR1 is SGHDN, CDR2 FVKESK. This chain's CDR3 is CASSHRGQGAPYGYTF. CDR3 nucleotides: TGTGCCAGCAGCCATAGGGGACAGGGGGCGCCCTATGGCTACACCTTC.

The chain joins TRBV2 to TRBJ1-4, with D maybe TRBD1 (5 bases). The CDR3 covers 16 residues. V lost 4 bases and J 4 bases, leaving 16 bases between the germline ends. Germline V gene sequence: CDR1 SNHLY, CDR2 FYNNEI. The CDR3 protein is CASSVDNRFINEKLFF. As DNA, the CDR3 is TGTGCCAGCAGTGTGGACAACCGATTTATTAATGAAAAACTGTTTTTT.

This chain joins TRBV7-8 and TRBJ1-2; no clear D gene. Germline V lookup: CDR1 SGHVS, CDR2 FQNEAQ. V lost 5 bases and J 8 bases, leaving 15 bases between the germline ends. CDR3 length: 13 amino acids. The chain's CDR3 is CASSPLGVQGYTF. CDR3 sequence (DNA): TGTGCCAGCAGCCCTCTCGGGGTGCAAGGCTACACCTTC.

The chain joins TRBV29-1 to TRBJ1-2; D perhaps matches TRBD1 (5 bases). Trimming removed 4 bases from V and 4 bases from J, with 16 bases in between. The CDR3 length is 14 residues. Germline loops: CDR1 SQVTM, CDR2 ANQGSEA. CDR3 nucleotide sequence: TGCAGCGTTGGAGGAGGGGCGGCCCTCTATGGCTACACCTTC. This translates into CSVGGGAALYGYTF.

This clone was detected once. J is TRBJ1-4 and V is TRBV30; 9 nucleotides line up with TRBD1. This CDR3 is built from 13 residues. Unmatched junction bases numbered 1, after V lost 4 bases and J lost 4 bases. CDR1 is GTSNPN and CDR2 is SVGIG in the germline V gene (reference sequence). CDR3 DNA sequence: TGTGCCTGGACGGGACAGGGTAATGAAAAACTGTTTTTT. The encoded protein is CAWTGQGNEKLFF. Full variable domain (outside the CDR3, taken from reference TRBV30 and TRBJ1-4): SQTIHQWPATLVQPVGSPLSLECTVEGTSNPNLYWYRQAAGRGLQLLFYSVGIGQISSEVPQNLSASRPQDRQFILSSKKLLLSDSGFYLCAWTGQGNEKLFFGSGTQLSVL.

The CDR3 loop is CASSGQPSEAFF. The CDR3 nucleotides are TGTGCCTCGTCGGGACAGCCGAGTGAAGCTTTCTTT. The chain combines TRBV10-3 with TRBJ1-1; 7 bases line up with TRBD1. This CDR3 is 12 amino acids long. Germline CDR1 is ENHRY and CDR2 is SYGVKD. With 11 bases clipped from V and 7 bases from J, the junction kept 10 bases outside the gene matches.

The rearrangement joins TRBV29-1 to TRBJ2-5, with 7 bases that match TRBD2. Germline loops: CDR1 SQVTM, CDR2 ANQGSEA. The CDR3 loop spans 12 amino acids. J was trimmed by 5 bases and V by 4 bases; bases with no gene match: 4. The CDR3 DNA is TGCAGCGTTGCGAGCGGGGTGGAGACCCAGTACTTC. Protein sequence: CSVASGVETQYF.

The V gene is TRBV2, the J gene TRBJ2-2; D remains unclear. There are 16 residues in the CDR3. V was trimmed by 3 bases and J by 3 bases, leaving 14 bases between them. Germline V gene data show CDR1 as SNHLY and CDR2 as FYNNEI. The CDR3 bases are TGTGCCAGCAGTGAGAAAGCGAGTTCCGACACCGGGGAGCTGTTTTTT. Protein sequence: CASSEKASSDTGELFF.

This rearrangement joins TRBV29-1 to TRBJ2-1; tentatively, D is TRBD2 (6 bases). V lost 7 bases, J lost 9 bases, and 13 bases lay in between. The CDR3 consists of 11 residues. The V gene's germline CDR1 is SQVTM and CDR2 ANQGSEA. CDR3 protein: CSAPRGTEQFF. CDR3 in DNA: TGCAGCGCCCCGCGGGGCACTGAGCAGTTCTTC.

The chain combines TRBV10-3 with TRBJ2-5, with D maybe TRBD1 (5 bases). Germline V gene data show CDR1 as ENHRY and CDR2 as SYGVKD. This CDR3 is 15 amino acids long. V lost 7 bases to trimming and J lost 0 bases, with 15 bases between them. The CDR3 reads CAITTRQMYQETQYF. CDR3 bases: TGTGCCATCACCACCCGACAGATGTACCAAGAGACCCAGTACTTC.

The J gene is TRBJ2-3, the V gene TRBV27; 10 nucleotides agree with TRBD1. V trimming: 5 bases; J trimming: 4 bases; junction bases outside the gene matches: 3. Germline V gives CDR1 MNHEY, CDR2 SMNVEV (reference sequence). The CDR3 totals 14 residues. CDR3 in amino acids: CASSPGTGADTQYF. The DNA for the CDR3 is TGTGCCAGCAGTCCGGGGACAGGGGCAGATACGCAGTATTTT.

The V gene is TRBV4-3, the J gene TRBJ1-2; D unclear. V lost 4 bases, J lost 4 bases, and 13 bases lay in between. Germline-derived CDR1 and CDR2 are LGHNA and YSLEER. CDR3 length equals 14 residues. CDR3 nucleotides: TGCGCCAGCAGCCCCAGAGGAGCTTTCTATGGCTACACCTTC. Translation gives CASSPRGAFYGYTF.

CDR3 nucleotides: TGTGCCAGCAGTCTGGGGGCGGACACTGAAGCTTTCTTT. It codes for CASSLGADTEAFF. The chain carries TRBV5-4 and TRBJ1-1, with a possible D match to TRBD1 (6 bases). The V end lost 5 bases, the J end lost 3 bases, and 11 bases lay between the germline ends. The CDR3 runs 13 residues. Germline V lookup: CDR1 SGHNT, CDR2 YYREEE (reference sequence).

The chain couples TRBV6-1 to TRBJ2-7, with TRBD1 as a possible D gene (5 bases). V gave up 0 bases and J gave up 3 bases, with 12 bases separating them. CDR1 is MNHNS, CDR2 SASEGT, per germline. This CDR3 is 15 amino acids long. The CDR3 region is CASSEARTSVYEQYF. The CDR3 nucleotides are TGTGCCAGCAGTGAAGCGAGGACATCCGTCTACGAGCAGTACTTC.

V gene TRBV4-3 combines with J gene TRBJ1-1; D unresolved. The germline V gene has CDR1 LGHNA and CDR2 YSLEER. This CDR3 is built from 13 residues. The V end was cut by 1 base, the J end by 5 bases, with 8 bases between. CDR3 protein: CASSQGRETEAFF. The CDR3 nucleotides read TGCGCCAGCAGCCAAGGACGGGAAACTGAAGCTTTCTTT.

As concerns this clone: Other DNA sequences in this sample translate to the same CDR3. The J gene is TRBJ2-3, the V gene TRBV3-1 (or the pseudogene TRBV3-2); D perhaps matches TRBD1 (5 bases). CDR3 length equals 14 residues. The ends were cut back, 2 bases at V and 4 bases at J, with 10 bases in the middle. CDR1 and CDR2 (germline): LGHDT, YNNKEL (reference sequence). CDR3 loop: CASSQRQGSDTQYF. The CDR3 DNA sequence: TGTGCCAGCAGCCAAAGGCAGGGCTCAGATACGCAGTATTTT.

V and J are TRBV7-2 and TRBJ2-3; TRBD2 matches 9 bases. The CDR3 length is 16 residues. Germline CDR1 and CDR2: SGHTA and FQGNSA. With 5 bases clipped from V and 4 bases from J, the junction kept 10 bases outside the gene matches. CDR3 residues: CASSPRGGGAADTQYF. The CDR3 DNA is TGTGCCAGCAGCCCTAGAGGCGGGGGGGCCGCAGATACGCAGTATTTT.

This chain connects TRBV27 to TRBJ2-7; 7 nucleotides line up with TRBD1. The CDR3 is 14 amino acids. The V segment lost 5 bases and the J segment 3 bases; nucleotides outside the gene matches: 7. Germline CDR1 is MNHEY and CDR2 is SMNVEV (reference sequence). CDR3 residues: CASSRDRKGYEQYF. The CDR3 nucleotides are TGTGCCAGCAGTCGGGACAGAAAAGGCTACGAGCAGTACTTC.

This clone has just one count. This chain links TRBV25-1 with TRBJ2-5, with D maybe TRBD2 (5 bases). Germline-derived CDR1 and CDR2 are MGHDK and SYGVNS. This CDR3 has 15 residues. The ends were cut back, 5 bases at V and 2 bases at J, with 15 bases in the middle. CDR3 in DNA: TGTGCCAGCAGTCACAGTACGGAGGATCAAGAGACCCAGTACTTC. Residues: CASSHSTEDQETQYF.

This chain uses TRBV6-2 or TRBV6-3 with TRBJ2-4; 7 nucleotides align to TRBD2. CDR1 MNHEY and CDR2 SVGEGT come from the germline V gene. This CDR3 region has 14 residues. J gave up 7 bases and V 4 bases, and 7 bases lay outside the gene matches. CDR3 bases: TGTGCCAGCAGTTCCCCGGCTAGCGGTAACATTCAGTACTTC. Translating it yields CASSSPASGNIQYF.